The 14 T cell receptor beta chains in this list originate from one sample, sequenced in a study of shared clonotypes between healthy human individuals. Clones were read by immunoSEQ multiplex PCR, and TCRdb kept only the in-frame ones, dropping some. The top ten clones hold more than 10% of a sample with about 490,000 clones, around 79% of them seen once. The material sequenced was PBMCs. Receptor source: a woman aged 40 to 50 in good health. Some clones in this sample may be carry-over from other donors' samples.

The chain uses TRBV5-1 and TRBJ2-7; D is undetermined. Trimming pared 4 bases from V and 5 bases from J, leaving 16 bases between. This CDR3 comprises 14 residues. Germline V gives CDR1 SGHRS, CDR2 YFSETQ. The CDR3 region has the DNA TGCGCCAGCAGCCCCCGGGTACTCCTTGACGAGCAGTACTTC. Protein: CASSPRVLLDEQYF.

The CDR3 DNA reads TGTGCCAGCAGTCTACCACTAGCGGAAGTGGCCTACGAGCAGTACTTC. This translates into CASSLPLAEVAYEQYF. The V and J genes are TRBV27 and TRBJ2-7, with 8 bases identical to TRBD2. With 5 bases clipped from V and 2 bases from J, the junction kept 11 bases outside the gene matches. Germline V gene data show CDR1 as MNHEY and CDR2 as SMNVEV (reference sequence). CDR3 length: 16 residues.

The table lists this clone with many counts. DNA of the CDR3: TGTGCCAGCAGCCCCAGACTAGCGGGAGAAGAGCAGTACTTC. Translated, it gives CASSPRLAGEEQYF. This chain joins TRBV7-2 and TRBJ2-7, with 12 bases identical to TRBD2. Unmatched junction bases numbered 6, after V lost 5 bases and J lost 7 bases. CDR1 and CDR2 from the germline V gene are SGHTA and FQGNSA. The CDR3 runs 14 residues.

The rearrangement links TRBV5-4 to TRBJ1-5; a weak D match, TRBD1 (6 bases). Per germline, CDR1 SGHNT and CDR2 YYREEE (reference sequence). V was trimmed by 4 bases and J by 4 bases, leaving 15 bases between them. The CDR3 has 15 amino acids. The CDR3 DNA reads as TGTGCCAGCAGCCAGACAGGCGGAGGTAATCAGCCCCAGCATTTT. As protein: CASSQTGGGNQPQHF. The whole variable domain, remainder taken from reference TRBV5-4 and TRBJ1-5, is ETGVTQSPTHLIKTRGQQVTLRCSSQSGHNTVSWYQQALGQGPQFIFQYYREEENGRGNFPPRFSGLQFPNYSSELNVNALELDDSALYLCASSQTGGGNQPQHFGDGTRLSIL.

J is TRBJ2-7 and V is TRBV5-1; 9 bases line up with TRBD2. J was trimmed by 6 bases and V by 6 bases; bases with no gene match: 13. The CDR3 runs to 15 residues. Germline CDR1 SGHRS, CDR2 YFSETQ. CDR3 nucleotide sequence: TGCGCCAGCAACTCCGGGGGTAGCGGGAGTGGCGAGCAGTACTTC. This translates into CASNSGGSGSGEQYF. Together with reference TRBV5-1 and TRBJ2-7, the CDR3 gives the full variable domain: KAGVTQTPRYLIKTRGQQVTLSCSPISGHRSVSWYQQTPGQGLQFLFEYFSETQRNKGNFPGRFSGRQFSNSRSEMNVSTLELGDSALYLCASNSGGSGSGEQYFGPGTRLTVT.

In regard to this clone: Distinct nucleotide sequences in the sample also encode this CDR3. The chain has TRBV7-3 and TRBJ2-1, with no clear D. The germline V and J ends were trimmed by 2 bases and 6 bases, with 8 bases remaining between them. Germline CDR1 and CDR2: SGHTA and FQGTGA. The CDR3 consists of 13 residues. This CDR3 reads CASSLLRGNEQFF. In nucleotides, the CDR3 is TGTGCCAGCAGCTTACTTCGTGGCAATGAGCAGTTCTTC.

The chain joins TRBV15 to TRBJ2-3, with D hard to call. CDR1 is LNHNV and CDR2 is YYDKDF in the germline V gene (reference sequence). With 1 base removed from V and 6 bases from J, the gap between germline ends came to 5 bases. The CDR3 covers 12 residues. The CDR3 protein is CATSRVSDTQYF. The CDR3 DNA reads as TGTGCCACCAGCAGAGTCTCGGATACGCAGTATTTT.

In this sample, this clone turned up once. Written as DNA, the CDR3 is TGCGCCAGCAGTGAGAACAGGCGAAGCTCTGGAAACACCATATATTTT. As protein: CASSENRRSSGNTIYF. The chain combines TRBV10-2 with TRBJ1-3, with D possibly TRBD1 on 5 matching bases. This CDR3 contains 16 residues. The germline CDR1 and CDR2 sequences are WSHSY and SAAADI. V lost 2 bases, J lost 0 bases, and 11 bases lay in between.

The CDR3: CASSFQRGTSYNEQFF. CDR3 nucleotides: TGTGCCAGCAGCTTCCAGCGGGGTACCTCCTACAATGAGCAGTTCTTC. The V call is TRBV7-3, the J call TRBJ2-1, with 7 bases aligning to TRBD2. The CDR3 extends over 16 amino acids. Germline CDR1 and CDR2: SGHTA and FQGTGA. V gave up 3 bases and J gave up 0 bases; unmatched junction bases: 5.

Of note for this clone: The same CDR3 is also encoded by other DNA sequences in this sample. The chain employs TRBV10-2 and TRBJ2-7, with no clear D. The V gene lost 3 bases and the J gene lost 7 bases, with 7 bases spanning the gap. The germline CDR1 and CDR2 sequences are WSHSY and SAAADI. The CDR3 runs 11 residues. The CDR3, as DNA: TGCGCCAGCAGTGAAAGTGGGGAGCAGTACTTC. Its translation is CASSESGEQYF.

The CDR3 bases are TGTGCCAGCAGTTACCCAGGAGTGGGAATCAATCAGCCCCAGCATTTT. Translating it yields CASSYPGVGINQPQHF. The chain uses TRBV6-6 and TRBJ1-5, with no clear D. CDR1 is MNHNY, CDR2 SVGAGI, per germline (reference sequence). V was pared by 2 bases and J by 3 bases, with 14 bases between. The length of the CDR3 is 16 residues.

This rearrangement joins TRBV10-3 to TRBJ2-3, with 7 bases lining up with TRBD1. With 6 bases clipped from V and 5 bases from J, the junction kept 11 bases outside the gene matches. This CDR3 is built from 15 residues. Germline assignment: CDR1 ENHRY and CDR2 SYGVKD. This CDR3 is CAISKQGPLGDTQYF. In nucleotides, the CDR3 is TGTGCCATCAGCAAACAGGGGCCCTTAGGAGATACGCAGTATTTT.

The gene calls are TRBV9 and TRBJ2-1; D assignment may be TRBD1 or TRBD2 (5 bases each). Trimming removed 2 bases at V and 0 bases at J, with 9 bases between. The CDR3 runs 15 residues. Germline CDR1 reads SGDLS; CDR2 reads YYNGEE. For the CDR3, the DNA is TGTGCCAGCAGCGTCGGGACGGCCTCCTACAATGAGCAGTTCTTC. Translation: CASSVGTASYNEQFF.

V usage is TRBV19 and J usage is TRBJ2-7; D may correspond to TRBD1 or TRBD2 (5 bases each). This CDR3 has 13 amino acids. Trimming removed 6 bases from V and 0 bases from J, with 9 bases in between. Germline V CDR1 and CDR2: LNHDA, SQIVND (reference sequence). CDR3 protein: CASRPGSSYEQYF. The CDR3 region has the DNA TGTGCCAGTAGACCAGGGAGCTCCTACGAGCAGTACTTC.